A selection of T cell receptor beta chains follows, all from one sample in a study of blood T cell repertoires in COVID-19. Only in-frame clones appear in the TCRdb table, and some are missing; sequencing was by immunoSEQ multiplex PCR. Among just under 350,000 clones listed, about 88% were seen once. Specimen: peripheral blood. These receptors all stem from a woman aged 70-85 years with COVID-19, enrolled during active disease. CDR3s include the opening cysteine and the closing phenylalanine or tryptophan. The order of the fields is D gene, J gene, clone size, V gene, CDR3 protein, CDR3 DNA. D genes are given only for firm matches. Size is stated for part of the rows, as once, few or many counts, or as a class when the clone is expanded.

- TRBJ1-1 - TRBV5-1 CASSPGSWDTEAFF TGCGCCAGCAGCCCGGGGAGCTGGGACACTGAAGCTTTCTTT
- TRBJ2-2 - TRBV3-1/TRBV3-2 CASSQDEGENTGELFF TGTGCCAGCAGCCAAGATGAAGGGGAGAACACCGGGGAGCTGTTTTTT
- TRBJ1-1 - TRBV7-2 CASSQTAEAFF TGTGCCAGCAGCCAGACAGCTGAAGCTTTCTTT
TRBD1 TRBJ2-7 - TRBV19 CASSPTGQGTYEQYF TGTGCCAGTAGTCCAACGGGACAGGGGACCTACGAGCAGTACTTC
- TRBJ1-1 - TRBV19 CASSELQGNTEAFF TGTGCCAGTAGCGAACTACAGGGGAACACTGAAGCTTTCTTT
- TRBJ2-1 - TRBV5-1 CASSRFGGGSQETYNEQFF TGCGCCAGCAGCCGCTTCGGCGGGGGCTCCCAGGAGACCTACAATGAGCAGTTCTTC
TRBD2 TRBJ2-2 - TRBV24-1 CATSGSTGELFF TGTGCCACTAGCGGGTCCACCGGGGAGCTGTTTTTT
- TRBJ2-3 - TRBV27 CASRKRALLALTSTDTQYF TGTGCCAGCAGAAAAAGGGCCCTACTAGCTCTGACTAGCACAGATACGCAGTATTTT
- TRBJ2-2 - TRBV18 CASSPRTVLPGELFF TGTGCCAGCTCACCAAGGACAGTTCTCCCCGGGGAGCTGTTTTTT
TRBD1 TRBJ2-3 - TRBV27 CASSLRDRGRTDTQYF TGTGCCAGCAGTTTAAGGGACAGGGGGCGCACAGATACGCAGTATTTT
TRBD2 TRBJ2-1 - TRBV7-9 CASSSTHLAGGHEQFF TGTGCCAGCAGCTCAACCCATCTAGCGGGGGGGCACGAGCAGTTCTTC
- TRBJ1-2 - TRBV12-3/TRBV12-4 CASIPDGGHGYTF TGTGCCAGCATACCCGATGGAGGTCATGGCTACACCTTC
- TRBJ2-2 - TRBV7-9 CASSFSMVAGELFF TGTGCCAGCAGCTTCTCTATGGTGGCCGGGGAGCTGTTTTTT
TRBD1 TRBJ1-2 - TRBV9 CASSSGGDYGYTF TGTGCCAGCAGCTCAGGGGGCGACTATGGCTACACCTTC
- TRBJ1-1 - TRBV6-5 CASGVGLTEAFF TGTGCCAGTGGGGTCGGACTTACTGAAGCTTTCTTT
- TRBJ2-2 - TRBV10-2 CASSRGVANTGELFF TGCGCCAGCAGTAGGGGTGTTGCGAACACCGGGGAGCTGTTTTTT
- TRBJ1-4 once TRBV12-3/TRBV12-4 CASTTVLNEKLFF TGTGCCAGCACGACAGTTCTTAATGAAAAACTGTTTTTT
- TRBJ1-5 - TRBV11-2 CASSLGAGSNQPQHF TGTGCCAGCAGCTTGGGAGCAGGTTCCAATCAGCCCCAGCATTTT
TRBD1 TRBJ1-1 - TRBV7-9 CASSLGTGQGGEAFF TGTGCCAGCAGCTTAGGGACTGGACAGGGGGGTGAAGCTTTCTTT
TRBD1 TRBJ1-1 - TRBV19 CASSIDTGTGFDTEAFF TGTGCCAGTAGTATAGACACCGGGACAGGGTTCGACACTGAAGCTTTCTTT
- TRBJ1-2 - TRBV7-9 CASSLEGGLAGYTF TGTGCCAGCAGCTTAGAGGGAGGGTTGGCTGGCTACACCTTC
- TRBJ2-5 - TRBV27 CASSPSPTGRIRSETQYF TGTGCCAGCAGTCCCTCGCCTACAGGGAGAATACGATCAGAGACCCAGTACTTC
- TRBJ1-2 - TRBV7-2 CASSLARPKGDGYTF TGTGCCAGCAGCTTAGCACGACCGAAGGGGGATGGCTACACCTTC
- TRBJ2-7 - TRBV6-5 CASSLYRVGYEQYF TGTGCCAGCAGTTTATACAGGGTAGGCTACGAGCAGTACTTC
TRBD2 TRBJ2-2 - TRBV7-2 CASSRPGSGGYTGELFF TGTGCCAGCAGCCGCCCCGGGAGCGGGGGGTACACCGGGGAGCTGTTTTTT
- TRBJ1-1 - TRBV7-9 CASSLEVRSGDTEAFF TGTGCCAGCAGCTTAGAGGTTAGGTCAGGGGACACTGAAGCTTTCTTT
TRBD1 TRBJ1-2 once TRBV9 CASSVATGGNYGYTF TGTGCCAGCAGCGTAGCGACAGGGGGGAACTATGGCTACACCTTC
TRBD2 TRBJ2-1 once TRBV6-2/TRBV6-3 CASSYSVLAGYNEQFF TGTGCCAGCAGTTACTCCGTGCTAGCGGGGTACAATGAGCAGTTCTTC
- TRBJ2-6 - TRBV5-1 CASLGRQVASSGANVLTF TGCGCCAGCCTAGGGAGACAGGTCGCAAGCTCTGGGGCCAACGTCCTGACTTTC
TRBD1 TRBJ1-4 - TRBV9 CASSISGQGNEKLFF TGTGCCAGCAGCATCTCGGGACAGGGGAATGAAAAACTGTTTTTT
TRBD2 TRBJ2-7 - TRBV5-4 CASSLLAGGLYEQYF TGTGCCAGCAGCTTGTTGGCGGGGGGTCTCTACGAGCAGTACTTC
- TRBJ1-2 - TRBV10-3 CAIAYRDMNYGYTF TGTGCCATCGCTTACCGGGACATGAACTATGGCTACACCTTC
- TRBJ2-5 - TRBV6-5 CASSRSVRETQYF TGTGCCAGCAGTAGATCAGTAAGAGAGACCCAGTACTTC
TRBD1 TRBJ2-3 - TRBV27 CASKRTGTDTQYF TGTGCCAGCAAACGGACAGGGACAGATACGCAGTATTTT
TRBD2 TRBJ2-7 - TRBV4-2 CASSQLAGGTYEQYF TGTGCCAGCAGCCAGCTAGCGGGGGGTACCTACGAGCAGTACTTC
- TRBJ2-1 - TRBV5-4 CASSSTRGNSYNEQFF TGTGCCAGCAGCTCAACCCGGGGAAACTCCTACAATGAGCAGTTCTTC
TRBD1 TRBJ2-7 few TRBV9 CASSVGTGAYEQYF TGTGCCAGCAGCGTAGGGACAGGGGCCTACGAGCAGTACTTC
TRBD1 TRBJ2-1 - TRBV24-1 CATSDLGGTGRNEQFF TGTGCCACCAGTGATTTGGGGGGGACAGGGAGAAATGAGCAGTTCTTC
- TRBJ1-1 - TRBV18 CASSSSSGTEAFF TGTGCCAGCTCCTCCTCAAGCGGCACTGAAGCTTTCTTT
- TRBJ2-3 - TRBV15 CATSRDPITDTQYF TGTGCCACCAGCAGAGACCCAATCACAGATACGCAGTATTTT
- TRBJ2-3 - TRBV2 CASSSPGHTTDTQYF TGTGCCAGCAGCTCCCCCGGACACACCACAGATACGCAGTATTTT
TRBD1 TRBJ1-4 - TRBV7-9 CASSWGQGGTNEKLFF TGTGCCAGCAGCTGGGGACAGGGCGGAACTAATGAAAAACTGTTTTTT
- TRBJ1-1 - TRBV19 CASSRGMNTEAFF TGTGCCAGTAGTAGGGGCATGAACACTGAAGCTTTCTTT
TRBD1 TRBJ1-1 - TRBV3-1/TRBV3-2 CASSRTGLTEAFF TGTGCCAGCAGTCGGACAGGCCTCACTGAAGCTTTCTTT
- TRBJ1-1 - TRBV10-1 CASSDGGRGAFF TGCGCCAGCAGTGATGGGGGTCGGGGGGCTTTCTTT
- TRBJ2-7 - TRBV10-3 CAISPLAATSSYEQYF TGTGCCATCAGTCCCCTAGCCGCAACTAGCTCCTACGAGCAGTACTTC
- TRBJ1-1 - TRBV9 CASSSMHRNTEAFF TGTGCCAGCAGCTCTATGCACAGAAACACTGAAGCTTTCTTT
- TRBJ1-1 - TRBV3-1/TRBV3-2 CASSHGSDTEAFF TGTGCCAGCAGCCATGGCAGTGACACTGAAGCTTTCTTT